The 3 T cell receptor beta chains in this list originate from one sample, sequenced in a study of CD8 T cells in ankylosing spondylitis. TCRdb independently ran MiXCR on the 5' RACE reads; one entry per CDR3 protein. There are roughly 38,000 distinct CDR3 sequences in the sample; about 9.3% occur only once, and more than 15% lies in the top ten. Sequencing was carried out using blood, either unsorted or a sorted T cell fraction (not recorded which). All receptors come from a male donor with ankylosing spondylitis or in good health (not recorded which).

The V call is TRBV20-1, the J call TRBJ2-7; D gene uncertain. V lost 6 bases and J 2 bases, leaving 8 bases between the germline ends. The length of the CDR3 is 11 residues. CDR1 is DFQATT, CDR2 SNEGSKA, per germline (reference sequence). CDR3 nucleotide sequence: TGCAGTGCCGCGACACCCTACGAGCAGTACTTC. It translates to CSAATPYEQYF.

This clonotype was counted ten times or more. A read error may account for a junction end that differs from germline. The V call is TRBV12-3 or TRBV12-4, the J call TRBJ1-3; unclear D gene. The CDR3 length is 11 residues. The CDR3 sequence: CASSSRNTIYF. In DNA form, the CDR3 reads TGTGCCAGCAGCTCTCGAAACACCATATATTTT.

This clonotype has a count of ten or more. The CDR3 DNA sequence: TGCAGCGTTAAAGGGGACAGGGATGAAATGGATACGCAGTATTTT. Its translation: CSVKGDRDEMDTQYF. V is TRBV29-1 and J is TRBJ2-3; 9 bases are a match to TRBD1. The CDR3 length is 15 residues. V lost 5 bases, J lost 6 bases, and 12 bases stayed unmatched. Germline-derived CDR1 and CDR2 are SQVTM and ANQGSEA.